A selection of T cell receptor beta chains follows, all from one sample in a study of blood T cells in healthy people across ages. MiXCR, run by TCRdb on the 5' RACE reads, gives a single entry per CDR3 protein. The top ten clones hold 2.5% to 3.5% of a sample with 750,000 to 950,000 distinct CDR3 sequences, 25% to 30% of them seen once. Separately, the same data were catalogued under a study of T cells of mothers and their children.

Specimen: blood. These TCRs come from a boy aged 5-17 years in good health. CDR3s include the opening cysteine and the closing phenylalanine or tryptophan. The order of the fields is D gene, clone size, J gene, V gene, CDR3 DNA, CDR3 protein. The D gene is left open where the match is weak. Some rows have no size entry. The others give once, few or many, or a class for an expanded clone.

NA	few	TRBJ2-2	TRBV5-1	TGCGCCAGCAGCAAGTGGGGGACAACAAACACCGGGGAGCTGTTTTTT	CASSKWGTTNTGELFF
NA	many	TRBJ2-5	TRBV7-4	TGTGCCAGCAGCTTAGTGGTCCTCTGGAGCTGGCACACCACCACAGAGACCCAGTACTTC	CASSLVVLWSWHTTTETQYF
NA	few	TRBJ2-7	TRBV15	TGTGCCACCAGCAGAGATACCGGGTACGAGCAGTACTTC	CATSRDTGYEQYF
NA	few	TRBJ2-7	TRBV4-1	TGCGCCAGCAGCCAAGATAGGGCGGGTGGCTCCTTGGGCGTCTACGAGCAGTACTTC	CASSQDRAGGSLGVYEQYF
TRBD2	NA	TRBJ2-7	TRBV20-1	TGCAGTGCTAGACAGACTTGGGGGGGGTTCTACGAGCAGTACTTC	CSARQTWGGFYEQYF
NA	NA	TRBJ2-1	TRBV7-3	TGTGCCAGCAGCTCACTGGGGGGGCTTAATGAGCAGTTCTTC	CASSSLGGLNEQFF
NA	NA	TRBJ1-1	TRBV11-1	TGTGCCAGCAGCTTATTATCGGGAAAGGGAGCTTTCTTT	CASSLLSGKGAFF
NA	few	TRBJ2-3	TRBV29-1	TGCAGCGTTGTGGGGACCCACCTCACAGATACGCAGTATTTT	CSVVGTHLTDTQYF
TRBD1	NA	TRBJ2-5	TRBV20-1	TGCAGTGCTTGGGGACAGGGGCCAGAGACCCAGTACTTC	CSAWGQGPETQYF
NA	NA	TRBJ2-5	TRBV7-6	TGTGCCAGCGCGGGGCGGGAGACCCAGTACTTC	CASAGRETQYF
TRBD1	NA	TRBJ2-2	TRBV15	TGTGCCACCAGCAGAGATCAGGGGGCAGGGACCGGGGAGCTGTTTTTT	CATSRDQGAGTGELFF
NA	few	TRBJ2-7	TRBV15	TGTGCCACCAGCAGAGGCTCCAGAGGCAGCTCCTACGAGCAGTACTTC	CATSRGSRGSSYEQYF
TRBD1	NA	TRBJ2-2	TRBV15	TGTGCCACCAGCGAGACAGGGGGCATCGTGGAGCTGTTTTTT	CATSETGGIVELFF
NA	NA	TRBJ1-4	TRBV6-6	TGTGCCAGCACCCAAGCGGGGCCGACCGCCGAAAAACTGTTTTTT	CASTQAGPTAEKLFF
TRBD2	once	TRBJ2-1	TRBV5-1	TGCGCCAGCAGCATAAGACTAGCGGGGGACAATGAGCAGTTCTTC	CASSIRLAGDNEQFF
NA	NA	TRBJ1-1	TRBV20-1	TGCAGTGCGTGGACTTCGGTGGTTACTGAAGCTTTCTTT	CSAWTSVVTEAFF
NA	NA	TRBJ2-1	TRBV10-3	TGTGCCATCAGAACCGGGACCGACATATCGAATGAGCAGTTCTTC	CAIRTGTDISNEQFF
NA	NA	TRBJ2-3	TRBV24-1	TGTGCCACCAGGGGACCCACAGATACGCAGTATTTT	CATRGPTDTQYF
NA	NA	TRBJ1-2	TRBV5-1	TGCGCCAGCAGCTTCGAAGGGTTGGGCTACACCTTC	CASSFEGLGYTF
TRBD1	few	TRBJ2-7	TRBV10-3	TGTGCCATCAGTTCATACTCTCCGGGACAGTCTATCGTAACCTACGAGCAGTACTTC	CAISSYSPGQSIVTYEQYF
NA	NA	TRBJ2-6	TRBV4-1	TGCGCCAGCAGCCAAGATCGAGGGGCCAGGGTCAACTCTGGGGCCAACGTCCTGACTTTC	CASSQDRGARVNSGANVLTF
TRBD1	once	TRBJ1-4	TRBV2	TGTGCCAGCAGTGATGGCCCGGGACAGGGGGCTCTTGGTAATGAAACACTGTTTTTT	CASSDGPGQGALGNETLFF
NA	NA	TRBJ1-1	TRBV6-5	TGTGCCAGCAGTTACTCGGGGGGTTCGTACACTGAAGCTTTCTTT	CASSYSGGSYTEAFF
NA	NA	TRBJ2-3	TRBV3-1	TGTGCCAGCAGCCAAATAGGAGGGGCCGGCACAGATACGCAGTATTTT	CASSQIGGAGTDTQYF
TRBD1	NA	TRBJ2-5	TRBV3-1	TGTGCCAGCAGCCAATCACGGGACAGGGGGAGAGGAGAGACCCAGTACTTC	CASSQSRDRGRGETQYF
TRBD1	NA	TRBJ2-2	TRBV24-1	TGTGCCACCAGTGATGCCAGGGACAGGGGGAACACCGGGGAGCTGTTTTTT	CATSDARDRGNTGELFF
TRBD1	few	TRBJ1-1	TRBV11-2	TGTGCCAGCAGCTTATCGGGACAGATCATGAACACTGAAGCTTTCTTT	CASSLSGQIMNTEAFF
NA	NA	TRBJ1-4	TRBV15	TGTGCCACCAGCCGGTTGGGGGTAGATGAAAAACTGTTTTTT	CATSRLGVDEKLFF
NA	few	TRBJ1-4	TRBV2	TGTGCCAGCATCCCCATTACAGGGTTATCTGAAAAACTGTTTTTT	CASIPITGLSEKLFF
TRBD1	few	TRBJ1-4	TRBV29-1	TGCAGCGCCGACAGGGTTGGGGAAAAACTGTTTTTT	CSADRVGEKLFF
TRBD2	few	TRBJ2-1	TRBV2	TGTGCCAGCACCCTAACGGGGGGGACTTACAATGAGCAGTTCTTC	CASTLTGGTYNEQFF
NA	NA	TRBJ2-7	TRBV19	TGTGCCAGTAGTGATTCCAGGGGCTACGAGCAGTACTTC	CASSDSRGYEQYF
TRBD2	once	TRBJ2-5	TRBV2	TGTGCCATACGGACTAGCGGGGGACAAGAGACCCAGTACTTC	CAIRTSGGQETQYF
TRBD1	few	TRBJ2-5	TRBV6-1	TGTGCCAGCAGTGAAGATCCGGACAGGGAACTCCAAGAGACCCAGTACTTC	CASSEDPDRELQETQYF
TRBD2	NA	TRBJ2-7	TRBV5-1	TGCGCCAGCAGCTTGAGCGGGGGGACCCCCTACGAGCAGTACTTC	CASSLSGGTPYEQYF
NA	few	TRBJ2-6	TRBV5-1	TGCGCCAGCAGCTTACGGCCCTCTGGGGCCAACGTCCTGACTTTC	CASSLRPSGANVLTF
TRBD1	NA	TRBJ2-3	TRBV20-1	TGCAGTGCTAGGGGACAGGCTTCGAGCACAGATACGCAGTATTTT	CSARGQASSTDTQYF
NA	few	TRBJ2-1	TRBV27	TGTGCCAGCAGTTTAAGTCTTGATGAGCAGTTCTTC	CASSLSLDEQFF
NA	NA	TRBJ2-3	TRBV7-3	TGTGCCAGCAGCTTAAGGCCTGTCGGTTCTAGCACAGATACGCAGTATTTT	CASSLRPVGSSTDTQYF
NA	few	TRBJ2-1	TRBV6-6	TGTGCCAGCAGTTCTACCTCCCGGCCCTCCCAGTTCTTC	CASSSTSRPSQFF
TRBD1	few	TRBJ2-5	TRBV18	TGTGCCAGCTCACCGACTACAGGGGGATTAGAGACCCAGTACTTC	CASSPTTGGLETQYF
NA	few	TRBJ1-6	TRBV7-3	TGTGCCAGCAGCTTAAGTGCGGGGGTCGGTTCACCCCTCCACTTT	CASSLSAGVGSPLHF
NA	NA	TRBJ2-7	TRBV4-1	TGCGCCAGCAGTCCTAACAGGGATCGGTCCTACGAGCAGTACTTC	CASSPNRDRSYEQYF
NA	NA	TRBJ1-3	TRBV12-3/TRBV12-4	TGTGCCAGCAGTTTTTTTAGAGGAAACACCATATATTTT	CASSFFRGNTIYF
TRBD2	few	TRBJ2-6	TRBV20-1	TGCAGTGCTAGAGATCCCCGGGGGGGCGCTAGGGCCAACGTCCTGACTTTC	CSARDPRGGARANVLTF
NA	NA	TRBJ2-4	TRBV20-1	TGCACTGCTAGTCGACACCAAAACATTCAGTACTTC	CTASRHQNIQYF